This T cell receptor (beta chain) was documented in a study of blood T cell repertoires in COVID-19. About the study: The United States, Italy and Spain were the sources of the acute and convalescent COVID-19 samples. T cells, B-cell-depleted T cells, or PBMCs provided the cDNA or gDNA that served as material.

Germline values: CDR1 MGHRA, CDR2 YSYEKL. The CDR3 has 14 amino acids. Deletions cut 1 base from V and 13 bases from J, with 14 bases between. This clone came up a few times. Source study methods: Amplified reference gene primers provided the basis for estimating nucleated cell counts. The table came from immunoSEQ multiplex PCR; TCRdb's copy has only in-frame clones and leaves some out. V, J and clone size derive from that table, while D and trimming were established from the DNA sequence. In the table there are about 250,000 clones, over 80% of which are singletons. The chain couples TRBV4-1 to TRBJ1-6; maybe TRBD1 (6 bases). This clonotype was sampled from a man aged 35-49 years with acute or convalescent COVID-19. Material for sequencing was peripheral blood. CDR3 in amino acids: CASSQGTARSPLHF. CDR3 DNA: TGCGCCAGCAGCCAAGGGACAGCGCGCTCCCCCCTCCACTTT.